Listed here are 11 T cell receptor beta chains from one sample, sequenced in a study of T cells in tumors after PD-1 blockade. This table comes from immunoSEQ multiplex PCR, and its TCRdb copy is limited to in-frame clones, with some not included. Here the sample spans tens of thousands of clones, roughly four fifths being singletons. The specimen was PBMCs, collected after anti-PD-1 treatment. The receptors come from a human donor with basal cell carcinoma.

The chain carries TRBV7-2 and TRBJ2-7; perhaps TRBD2 as D (6 bases). V was shortened by 3 bases and J by 0 bases, with 9 bases between the two germline ends. This CDR3 comprises 14 residues. Germline loops: CDR1 SGHTA, CDR2 FQGNSA. The CDR3 DNA reads TGTGCCAGCAGCTTCCGGGGGACCTCCTACGAGCAGTACTTC. It yields the protein CASSFRGTSYEQYF. Full variable domain (outside the CDR3, taken from reference TRBV7-2 and TRBJ2-7): GAGVSQSPSNKVTEKGKDVELRCDPISGHTALYWYRQSLGQGLEFLIYFQGNSAPDKSGLPSDRFSAERTGGSVSTLTIQRTQQEDSAVYLCASSFRGTSYEQYFGPGTRLTVT.

The chain links TRBV2 to TRBJ1-1; no reliable D call. V lost 3 bases to trimming and J lost 4 bases, with 3 bases between them. Germline CDR1 reads SNHLY; CDR2 reads FYNNEI. This CDR3 is 11 amino acids long. CDR3 in amino acids: CASSDSTEAFF. In nucleotides, the CDR3 is TGTGCCAGCAGTGATTCCACTGAAGCTTTCTTT.

This clone was counted a few times. V and J are TRBV19 and TRBJ2-4, with TRBD2 matching over 8 bases. Looked up from germline, CDR1 is LNHDA and CDR2 is SQIVND (reference sequence). This CDR3 is 16 amino acids long. Germline trimming cut 3 bases from V and 4 bases from J; bases unmatched to any gene: 8. The CDR3 DNA is TGTGCCAGTAGTATCGGCCGGGGGGGAAGTAAAAACATTCAGTACTTC. Translation: CASSIGRGGSKNIQYF.

The rearrangement joins TRBV11-3 to TRBJ1-1; weak D call: TRBD1 (6 bases). This CDR3 region has 15 residues. Germline-derived CDR1 and CDR2 are SGHNT and YENEEA. Trimming removed 4 bases from V and 3 bases from J, with 15 bases in between. CDR3 sequence (DNA): TGTGCCAGCAGCTCCCTCAGGGGTGGTGACACTGAAGCTTTCTTT. It yields the protein CASSSLRGGDTEAFF.

The chain links TRBV9 to TRBJ1-3; D might be TRBD1 (5 bases). Germline V gives CDR1 SGDLS, CDR2 YYNGEE. The CDR3 covers 17 residues. Trimming took off 3 bases at V and 0 bases at J, with 16 bases between the two ends. The CDR3 sequence: CASSAKGQGHSGNTIYF. The CDR3 nucleotides are TGTGCCAGCAGCGCCAAGGGCCAGGGTCACTCTGGAAACACCATATATTTT.

This clone appeared once. The chain recombines TRBV7-2 with TRBJ2-7, with 11 bases matching TRBD2. In germline, CDR1 is SGHTA, CDR2 FQGNSA. Germline trimming cut 4 bases from V and 1 base from J; bases unmatched to any gene: 0. This CDR3 is 14 amino acids long. The CDR3 DNA sequence: TGTGCCAGCAGCTCTAGCGGGGGGTCCTACGAGCAGTACTTC. Protein: CASSSSGGSYEQYF.

The genes are TRBV11-3 and TRBJ1-2; 11 positions match TRBD1. Losses at the gene ends were 3 bases for V and 7 bases for J; bases not matched to a gene: 1. Germline loops: CDR1 SGHNT, CDR2 YENEEA. The CDR3 runs 13 residues. The CDR3 region is CASSLDRGPGYTF. CDR3 coding DNA: TGTGCCAGCAGCTTGGACAGGGGGCCTGGCTACACCTTC. The full variable domain, its missing parts supplied by reference TRBV11-3 and TRBJ1-2, is EAGVVQSPRYKIIEKKQPVAFWCNPISGHNTLYWYLQNLGQGPELLIRYENEEAVDDSQLPKDRFSAERLKGVDSTLKIQPAELGDSAVYLCASSLDRGPGYTFGSGTRLTVV.

This chain links TRBV28 with TRBJ2-7; 10 bases are a match to TRBD1. The CDR3 is 15 residues long. CDR1 is MDHEN and CDR2 is SYDVKM in the germline V gene. Trimming took 6 bases from V and 3 from J; bases not matched to a gene: 8. CDR3 DNA sequence: TGTGCCAGCAGACCCGGACAGGGGGTTCTCTACGAGCAGTACTTC. Protein: CASRPGQGVLYEQYF.

This rearrangement joins TRBV5-1 to TRBJ2-3, with 9 positions matching TRBD2. There are 16 residues in the CDR3. The J segment lost 6 bases and the V segment lost 0 bases, leaving 8 bases of the junction unmatched. Germline loops: CDR1 SGHRS, CDR2 YFSETQ. This chain's CDR3 is CASSLEAGGPGDTQYF. In DNA, the CDR3 is TGCGCCAGCAGCTTGGAAGCGGGAGGTCCGGGGGATACGCAGTATTTT.

The V gene is TRBV10-3, the J gene TRBJ2-7; tentatively, D is TRBD1 (6 bases). Looked up from germline, CDR1 is ENHRY and CDR2 is SYGVKD. Trimming removed 7 bases at V and 6 bases at J, with 10 bases between. The CDR3 length is 11 residues. CDR3 coding DNA: TGTGCCATCAAGGGGGAGTCCGAGCAGTACTTC. Residues: CAIKGESEQYF.

This rearrangement joins TRBV3-1 (or the pseudogene TRBV3-2) to TRBJ1-5; possibly TRBD1 for D (5 bases). Trimming cost V 6 bases and J 3 bases, with 24 bases left between them. CDR1 is LGHDT and CDR2 is YNNKEL in the germline V gene (reference sequence). The CDR3 has 18 amino acids. The chain's CDR3 is CASSRSGRPKILNQPQHF. The CDR3, as DNA: TGTGCCAGCAGTCGATCGGGACGGCCAAAAATTCTCAATCAGCCCCAGCATTTT.